This T cell receptor beta chain was profiled in a study of prognosis after radiotherapy for stage I lung cancer. For the study at large: Non-small cell lung cancer patients were all deemed medically inoperable.

Study conclusions and caveats: Unique TCR clone counts dropped after stereotactic body radiation therapy, from a median of around 10,000 to 6,500.

Two-round multiplex PCR on genomic DNA was the method by which TCR beta CDR3 was amplified. First-round PCR employed TRBV- and TRBJ-specific primers for each gene. TCRdb reanalysed the multiplex PCR reads using MiXCR and keeps one entry per CDR3 protein. The top ten hold almost 40% of the sample, which has about 16,000 distinct CDR3 sequences, around 45% seen once. This clonotype is categorized as medium-sized. The target antigen is unknown. Researchers took around 6 milliliters of peripheral blood at each of two time points. The clonotype originates from a donor aged 50 or older with non-small cell lung cancer. The material sequenced was PBMCs, taken before or after stereotactic body radiation therapy (not recorded which).

In DNA form, the CDR3 reads TGTGCCAGCAGCTTAGAAGCGGGAGCGGTGAACGAGCAGTACTTC. This sequence encodes CASSLEAGAVNEQYF. The chain couples TRBV7-2 to TRBJ2-7; 8 nucleotides line up with TRBD2. Unmatched junction bases numbered 7, after V lost 1 base and J lost 5 bases. This CDR3 has 15 residues. Germline V gene data show CDR1 as SGHTA and CDR2 as FQGNSA.